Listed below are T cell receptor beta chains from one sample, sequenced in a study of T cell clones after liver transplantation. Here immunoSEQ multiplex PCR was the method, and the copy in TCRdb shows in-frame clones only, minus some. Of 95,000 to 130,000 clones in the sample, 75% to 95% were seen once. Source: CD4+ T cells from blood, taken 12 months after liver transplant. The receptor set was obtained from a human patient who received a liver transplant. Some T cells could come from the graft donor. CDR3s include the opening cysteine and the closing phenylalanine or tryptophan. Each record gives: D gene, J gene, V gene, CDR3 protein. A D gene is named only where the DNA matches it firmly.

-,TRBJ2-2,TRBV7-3,CASSLLEQNTGELFF
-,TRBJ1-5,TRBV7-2,CASSSRYGQPQHF
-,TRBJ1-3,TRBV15,CATSRDLGNTIYF
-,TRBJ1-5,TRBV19,CASNNRPQHF
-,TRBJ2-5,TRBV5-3,CARSLFGGRETQYF
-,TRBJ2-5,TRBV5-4,CASSLRADQETQYF
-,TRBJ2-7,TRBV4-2,CASSLGLGAGEQYF
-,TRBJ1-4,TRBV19,CASTRRGGTSTPLNEKLFF
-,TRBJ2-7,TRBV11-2,CASSLVGGAFSYEQYF
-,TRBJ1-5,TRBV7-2,CASTPPGGLGQPQHF
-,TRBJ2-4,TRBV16,CASSQAGTAKNIQYF
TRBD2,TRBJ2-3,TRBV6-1,CASSSLAGGVDTQYF
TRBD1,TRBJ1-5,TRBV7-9,CASSLGQDRPQHF
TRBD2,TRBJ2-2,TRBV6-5,CASSSVRLASGELFF
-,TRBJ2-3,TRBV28,CASRDSKISTDTQYF
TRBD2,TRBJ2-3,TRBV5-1,CASRFSGGTDTQYF
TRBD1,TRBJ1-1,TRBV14,CASSQGQGTEAFF
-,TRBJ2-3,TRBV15,CATSRALGVGTDTQYF
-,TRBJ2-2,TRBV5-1,CASSLSRYTGELFF
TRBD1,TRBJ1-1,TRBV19,CASSFSRGASTEAFF
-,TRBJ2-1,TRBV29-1,CSAAAGFNEQFF
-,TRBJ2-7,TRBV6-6,CASSYSQNSYEQYF
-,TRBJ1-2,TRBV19,CASSFTPGGYTF
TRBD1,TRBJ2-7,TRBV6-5,CASSIRGQGYEQYF
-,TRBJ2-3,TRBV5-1,CASSLGQASTDTQYF
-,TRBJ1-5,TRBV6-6,CASSLKDARPQHF
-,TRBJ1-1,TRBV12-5,CASGPSGTVNTEAFF
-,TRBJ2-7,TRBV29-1,CSDRRGAVSYEQYF
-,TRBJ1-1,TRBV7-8,CASSLYTNTEAFF
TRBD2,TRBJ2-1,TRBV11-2,CASSLLAGYSEQFF
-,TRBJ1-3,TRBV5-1,CASSLAAVSGNTIYF
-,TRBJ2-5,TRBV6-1,CASRPVGGEQETQYF
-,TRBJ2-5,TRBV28,CASSLRGSETQYF
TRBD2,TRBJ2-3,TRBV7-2,CASSRTSGSSDTQYF
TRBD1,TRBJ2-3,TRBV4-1,CASSQDGGQGAHTQYF
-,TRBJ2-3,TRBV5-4,CASSEKGADTQYF
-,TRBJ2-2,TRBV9,CASSSLSADGELFF
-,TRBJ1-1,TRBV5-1,CASSPEGRAATEAFF
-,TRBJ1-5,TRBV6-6,CASSYGVNQPQHF
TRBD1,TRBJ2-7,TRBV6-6,CASSYSTGTEQYF
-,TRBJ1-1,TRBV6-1,CASRGDTEAFF
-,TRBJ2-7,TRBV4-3,CASSSQPSSYEQYF
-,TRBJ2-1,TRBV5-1,CASSPTSGNEQFF
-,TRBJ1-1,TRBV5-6,CASSFGMNTEAFF
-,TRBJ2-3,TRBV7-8,CASSLTSISTDTQYF
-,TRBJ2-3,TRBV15,CATSTSRGGGTDTQYF
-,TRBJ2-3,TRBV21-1,CASGGQGSYTDTQYF
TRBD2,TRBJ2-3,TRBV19,CASSGLADVSRLADTQYF
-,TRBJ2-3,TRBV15,CATSRPTGSRTDTQYF
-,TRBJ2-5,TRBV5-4,CASSSPGGPGETQYF
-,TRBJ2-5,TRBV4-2,CASSQESAETQYF
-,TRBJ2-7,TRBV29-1,CSGGSLYEQYF
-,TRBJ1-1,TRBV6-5,CASSSGAGLYTEAFF
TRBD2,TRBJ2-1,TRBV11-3,CASSSRWASGSSGSYNEQFF
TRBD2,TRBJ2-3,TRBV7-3,CASSLAGEDTQYF
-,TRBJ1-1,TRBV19,CASSGLGTVNTEAFF
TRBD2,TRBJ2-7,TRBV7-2,CASSPESGSVHEQYF
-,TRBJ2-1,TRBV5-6,CASSLNLDEQFF
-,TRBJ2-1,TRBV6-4,CASSEFDRSNEQFF